The T cell receptor beta chain described here comes from a study of cytomegalovirus exposure and HLA in healthy donors. Use of 60 Vbeta and 13 Jbeta primers characterized the PCR. TCRdb's copy holds only in-frame clones and misses some; the assay was immunoSEQ multiplex PCR. Among roughly 110,000 clones, roughly 82% were seen once, and the ten largest hold about 1.6%. The CDR3 has 15 amino acids. The V end was cut by 6 bases, the J end by 5 bases, with 20 bases between. The germline V gene has CDR1 SGHNT and CDR2 YYREEE (reference sequence). Despite likely unrecorded immune exposures, the donors were nominally healthy at the time of sampling.

The sequencing sample was made of PBMCs. The source of this sequence is a man aged 50-59 years in good health and CMV-seronegative. The chain employs TRBV5-4 and TRBJ1-1; TRBD1 might be the D (6 bases). CDR3 nucleotide sequence: TGTGCCAGCAATCCCATGGGCAGGGGAGGGACTGAAGCTTTCTTT. Protein product: CASNPMGRGGTEAFF.